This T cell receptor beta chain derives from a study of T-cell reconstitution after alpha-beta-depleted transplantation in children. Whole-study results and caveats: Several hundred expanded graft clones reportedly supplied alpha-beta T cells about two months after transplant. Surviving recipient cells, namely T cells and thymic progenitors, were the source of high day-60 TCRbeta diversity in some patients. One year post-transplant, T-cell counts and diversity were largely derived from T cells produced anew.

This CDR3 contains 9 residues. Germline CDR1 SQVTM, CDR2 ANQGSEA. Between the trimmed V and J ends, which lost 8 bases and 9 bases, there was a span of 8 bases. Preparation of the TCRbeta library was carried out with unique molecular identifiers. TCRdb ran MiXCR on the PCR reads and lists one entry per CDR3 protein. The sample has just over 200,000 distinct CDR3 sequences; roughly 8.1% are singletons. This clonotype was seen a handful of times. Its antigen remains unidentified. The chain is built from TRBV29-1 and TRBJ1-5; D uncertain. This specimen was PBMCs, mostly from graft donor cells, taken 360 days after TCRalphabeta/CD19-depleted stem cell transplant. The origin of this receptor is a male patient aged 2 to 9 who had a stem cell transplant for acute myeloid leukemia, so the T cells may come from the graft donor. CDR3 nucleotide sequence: TGCAGCCTAAGAAGGCCCCAGCATTTT. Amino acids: CSLRRPQHF.